A selection of T cell receptor beta chains follows, all from one sample in a study of blood T cells in healthy people across ages. TCRdb re-derived calls from the 5' RACE reads in MiXCR, one entry per CDR3 protein. The table has 600,000 to 1,000,000 distinct CDR3 sequences, roughly 60% seen once. The sample consisted of blood. Source of these receptors: a man aged 30 to 45 in good health. Both conserved end residues are part of each CDR3. A D gene is named only where the DNA matches it firmly. Size values are once, few and many counts, or a class for expanded clones, and some rows have none.

TRBD2	TRBV5-5	TRBJ2-5	few	CASSPKSGGETQYF	TGTGCCAGCAGCCCCAAAAGCGGGGGGGAGACCCAGTACTTC
TRBD2	TRBV20-1	TRBJ2-7	few	CSARPLSSSGSYEQYF	TGCAGTGCTAGACCCCTTTCGTCTAGCGGGTCCTACGAGCAGTACTTC
TRBD2	TRBV7-8	TRBJ2-7	NA	CASTAGTSGSYEQYF	TGTGCCAGCACCGCCGGGACTAGCGGGAGTTACGAGCAGTACTTC
TRBD2	TRBV10-3	TRBJ2-7	NA	CAIALAGDAEQYF	TGTGCCATCGCACTAGCGGGAGATGCCGAGCAGTACTTC
NA	TRBV24-1	TRBJ2-7	NA	CATSTGSKAEQYF	TGTGCCACCAGCACAGGGTCAAAGGCCGAGCAGTACTTC
NA	TRBV29-1	TRBJ2-1	NA	CSSILGEQFF	TGCAGCTCTATTTTGGGTGAGCAGTTCTTC
NA	TRBV29-1	TRBJ2-1	NA	CSPRTDSYNEQFF	TGCAGCCCCCGGACAGATTCCTACAATGAGCAGTTCTTC
NA	TRBV2	TRBJ2-6	many	CASSESRDSGANVLTF	TGTGCCAGCAGTGAGTCAAGGGACTCTGGGGCCAACGTCCTGACTTTC
NA	TRBV5-1	TRBJ2-5	NA	CASSADFETQYF	TGCGCCAGCAGCGCGGATTTCGAGACCCAGTACTTC
NA	TRBV20-1	TRBJ2-1	NA	CSARVSYEQFF	TGCAGTGCTAGAGTGAGCTATGAGCAGTTCTTC
TRBD2	TRBV18	TRBJ2-7	NA	CASSIAGSPYEQYF	TGTGCCAGCTCAATAGCGGGGTCCCCCTACGAGCAGTACTTC
NA	TRBV11-2	TRBJ2-5	many	CASSLELGGSRTQYF	TGTGCCAGCAGCTTAGAACTTGGCGGAAGCCGGACCCAGTACTTC